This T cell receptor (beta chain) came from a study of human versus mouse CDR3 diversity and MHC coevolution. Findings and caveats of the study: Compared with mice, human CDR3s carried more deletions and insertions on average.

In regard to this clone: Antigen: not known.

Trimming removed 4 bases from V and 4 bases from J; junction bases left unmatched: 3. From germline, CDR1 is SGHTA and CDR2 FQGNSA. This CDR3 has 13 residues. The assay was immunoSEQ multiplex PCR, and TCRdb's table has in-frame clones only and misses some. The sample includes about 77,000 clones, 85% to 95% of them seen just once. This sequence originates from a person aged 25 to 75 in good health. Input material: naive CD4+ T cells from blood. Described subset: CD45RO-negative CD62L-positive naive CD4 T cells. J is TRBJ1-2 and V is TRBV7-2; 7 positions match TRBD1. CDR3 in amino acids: CASSSDRAYGYTF. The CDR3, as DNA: TGTGCCAGCAGCTCAGACAGGGCCTATGGCTACACCTTC.